The 23 T cell receptor beta chains below were found in one sample sequenced in a study of blood T cell repertoires in COVID-19. Clones were read by immunoSEQ multiplex PCR, and TCRdb kept only the in-frame ones, dropping some. The table shows 150,000 to 200,000 clones, with 87% occurring only once. The specimen was peripheral blood. Receptors were obtained from a human donor in a cohort sampled during active COVID-19.

The chain is built from TRBV29-1 and TRBJ2-7; TRBD2 aligns across 10 bases. This CDR3 has 14 residues. Germline V gives CDR1 SQVTM, CDR2 ANQGSEA. The V segment lost 4 bases and the J segment 2 bases; nucleotides outside the gene matches: 5. CDR3 residues: CSVVSGGRPYEQYF. The CDR3 bases are TGCAGCGTTGTTAGCGGGGGGCGTCCCTACGAGCAGTACTTC.

The chain combines TRBV27 with TRBJ2-7; D might be TRBD2 (6 bases). Per germline, CDR1 MNHEY and CDR2 SMNVEV (reference sequence). V was pared by 3 bases and J by 3 bases, with 15 bases between. CDR3 length: 15 residues. As DNA, the CDR3 is TGTGCCAGCAGTTTGGAGGGCCTCACTTACTACGAGCAGTACTTC. It is translated as CASSLEGLTYYEQYF.

The chain is built from TRBV30 and TRBJ2-7; weak D call: TRBD2 (7 bases). Germline loops: CDR1 GTSNPN, CDR2 SVGIG (reference sequence). The CDR3 totals 15 residues. V lost 2 bases to trimming and J lost 8 bases, with 22 bases between them. The CDR3 sequence is CAWSPGGGAFGKQYF. In DNA, the CDR3 is TGTGCCTGGAGTCCCGGAGGGGGGGCCTTCGGGAAGCAGTACTTC.

In this sample, this clone turned up once. The genes are TRBV6-5 and TRBJ1-2; TRBD1 matches at 9 bases. Germline V gives CDR1 MNHEY, CDR2 SVGAGI. CDR3 length: 14 amino acids. The V segment lost 4 bases and the J segment 7 bases; nucleotides outside the gene matches: 7. This CDR3 reads CASSSIDRGVGYTF. The CDR3 DNA reads as TGTGCCAGCAGTTCCATAGACAGGGGGGTTGGCTACACCTTC.

The chain recombines TRBV19 with TRBJ1-1; D is uncertain. V lost 9 bases, J lost 3 bases, and 8 bases lay in between. CDR3 size: 11 residues. The germline V gene encodes CDR1 LNHDA and CDR2 SQIVND (reference sequence). CDR3 sequence reads: CASSLYTEAFF. CDR3 DNA sequence: TGTGCCAGCTCCCTCTACACTGAAGCTTTCTTT.

The CDR3 reads CASRPDLNTEAFF. CDR3 nucleotides: TGTGCCAGCAGACCAGACTTGAACACTGAAGCTTTCTTT. The chain combines TRBV28 with TRBJ1-1; unclear D gene. The germline gives CDR1 MDHEN, CDR2 SYDVKM. The CDR3 is made up of 13 amino acids. V was pared by 6 bases and J by 0 bases, with 8 bases between.

V gene TRBV5-4 combines with J gene TRBJ2-7, with 8 bases aligning to TRBD1. With 4 bases clipped from V and 3 bases from J, the junction kept 9 bases outside the gene matches. The CDR3 contains 15 residues. Germline CDR1 SGHNT, CDR2 YYREEE (reference sequence). The CDR3: CASSRTGGIVYEQYF. The CDR3, as DNA: TGTGCCAGCAGCCGAACAGGGGGGATCGTCTACGAGCAGTACTTC.

The rearrangement joins TRBV9 to TRBJ2-7; D gene unclear. V was pared by 2 bases and J by 0 bases, with 12 bases between. This CDR3 has 15 amino acids. From germline, CDR1 is SGDLS and CDR2 YYNGEE. CDR3 region: CASSVGVSTSYEQYF. In nucleotides, the CDR3 is TGTGCCAGCAGCGTCGGTGTGTCTACCTCCTACGAGCAGTACTTC.

The chain uses TRBV10-3 and TRBJ1-2; D uncertain. Germline V gene sequence: CDR1 ENHRY, CDR2 SYGVKD. This CDR3 is 14 amino acids long. The V end was cut by 0 bases, the J end by 1 base, with 6 bases between. CDR3: CAISESVSNYGYTF. The DNA for the CDR3 is TGTGCCATCAGTGAGTCTGTCAGTAACTATGGCTACACCTTC.

The J gene is TRBJ2-1, the V gene TRBV7-9; 9 bases are a match to TRBD1. Trimming took 5 bases from V and 6 from J; bases not matched to a gene: 8. CDR3 length equals 15 residues. In germline, CDR1 is SEHNR, CDR2 FQNEAQ (reference sequence). Here the CDR3 DNA reads TGTGCCAGCAGCCCAAAGGGACAGGGAGGCAATGAGCAGTTCTTC. Protein product: CASSPKGQGGNEQFF.

The CDR3 is CASSIRGDTQYF. The CDR3 DNA sequence: TGTGCCAGTAGTATTCGGGGAGATACGCAGTATTTT. This chain connects TRBV19 to TRBJ2-3, with D perhaps matching TRBD2 (5 bases). This CDR3 region has 12 residues. Looked up from germline, CDR1 is LNHDA and CDR2 is SQIVND (reference sequence). The V end lost 3 bases, the J end lost 5 bases, and 6 bases lay between the germline ends.

This rearrangement joins TRBV5-6 to TRBJ2-1; TRBD1 aligns across 9 bases. CDR3 length: 15 amino acids. V trimming: 4 bases; J trimming: 5 bases; junction bases outside the gene matches: 7. Germline lookup yields CDR1 SGHDT and CDR2 YYEEEE. CDR3 coding DNA: TGTGCCAGCAGCCACAGGGGGCGCAGGGACAATGAGCAGTTCTTC. This codes for CASSHRGRRDNEQFF.

The chain carries TRBV7-2 and TRBJ1-2; no firm D call. Trimming cost V 1 base and J 8 bases, with 14 bases left between them. Looked up from germline, CDR1 is SGHTA and CDR2 is FQGNSA. CDR3 length: 14 residues. The CDR3 loop is CASSLGGQQRGYTF. DNA of the CDR3: TGTGCCAGCAGCTTAGGCGGGCAACAGAGGGGCTACACCTTC.

The chain uses TRBV10-3 and TRBJ2-6; D gene unclear. V lost 9 bases and J lost 2, with 14 bases in between. This CDR3 is 15 amino acids long. In germline, CDR1 is ENHRY, CDR2 SYGVKD. The CDR3 coding sequence is TGTGCCATTTCTGATGCCGACACTGGGGCCAACGTCCTGACTTTC. Translation gives CAISDADTGANVLTF.

This rearrangement joins TRBV6-1 to TRBJ1-5, with 11 bases identical to TRBD1. Germline loops: CDR1 MNHNS, CDR2 SASEGT. Unmatched junction bases numbered 6, after V lost 4 bases and J lost 4 bases. This CDR3 has 16 amino acids. In DNA form, the CDR3 reads TGTGCCAGCAGTGGGTGGACAGGGGGCTTAAATCAGCCCCAGCATTTT. It translates to CASSGWTGGLNQPQHF.

The chain uses TRBV28 and TRBJ1-1; a weak D match, TRBD1 (6 bases). Germline CDR1 and CDR2: MDHEN and SYDVKM. The ends were cut back, 6 bases at V and 5 bases at J, with 19 bases in the middle. This CDR3 has 15 residues. CDR3: CASRQGRRGGTEAFF. The CDR3 DNA sequence: TGTGCCAGCAGACAGGGAAGGAGAGGTGGAACTGAAGCTTTCTTT.

The chain combines TRBV12-3 or TRBV12-4 with TRBJ2-3; a possible D gene is TRBD2 (5 bases). V was pared by 5 bases and J by 2 bases, with 8 bases between. The CDR3 loop spans 13 amino acids. In DNA form, the CDR3 reads TGTGCCAGCAGTCCGGACTCCACAGATACGCAGTATTTT. As protein: CASSPDSTDTQYF.

This clone has more than one count but fewer than ten. The V and J genes are TRBV5-5 and TRBJ2-7; 8 bases align to TRBD1. The CDR3 loop spans 16 amino acids. J gave up 0 bases and V 4 bases, and 9 bases lay outside the gene matches. Germline assignment: CDR1 SGHKS and CDR2 YYEKEE (reference sequence). In DNA form, the CDR3 reads TGTGCCAGCAGCCCGGGACAGGCCCCAAGCTCCTACGAGCAGTACTTC. This codes for CASSPGQAPSSYEQYF.

This chain joins TRBV7-2 and TRBJ2-7, with 12 bases matching TRBD2. V lost 1 base and J lost 5; bases outside the gene matches: 3. The CDR3 is 15 residues long. Germline V gene data show CDR1 as SGHTA and CDR2 as FQGNSA. The CDR3 loop reads CASSLGLAGVNEQYF. The CDR3 nucleotides read TGTGCCAGCAGCTTAGGACTAGCGGGAGTTAACGAGCAGTACTTC. The whole variable domain, filled in from reference TRBV7-2 and TRBJ2-7, reads GAGVSQSPSNKVTEKGKDVELRCDPISGHTALYWYRQSLGQGLEFLIYFQGNSAPDKSGLPSDRFSAERTGGSVSTLTIQRTQQEDSAVYLCASSLGLAGVNEQYFGPGTRLTVT.

The V call is TRBV29-1, the J call TRBJ2-3, with 8 bases fitting TRBD1. This CDR3 spans 14 amino acids. V dropped 1 base and J dropped 4; count of bases not matched to a gene: 4. Germline V gives CDR1 SQVTM, CDR2 ANQGSEA. CDR3 protein: CSVEGTGRSDTQYF. CDR3 DNA: TGCAGCGTTGAAGGGACAGGGAGGTCAGATACGCAGTATTTT.

The J gene is TRBJ1-4, the V gene TRBV6-5; TRBD1 aligns across 9 bases. Germline CDR1 MNHEY, CDR2 SVGAGI. The ends lost 5 bases at V and 10 bases at J; junction bases unmatched: 8. The CDR3 has 14 residues. CDR3 nucleotide sequence: TGTGCCAGCAGTAACCGGGACAGGGATGGAAAACTGTTTTTT. This sequence encodes CASSNRDRDGKLFF.

This chain joins TRBV28 and TRBJ2-5, with 7 bases aligning to TRBD2. Germline trimming cut 2 bases from V and 5 bases from J; bases unmatched to any gene: 5. The CDR3 is 14 amino acids. Germline V CDR1 and CDR2: MDHEN, SYDVKM. CDR3 nucleotide sequence: TGTGCCAGCAGTTTAGCGGGAGTAGCGGAGACCCAGTACTTC. This translates into CASSLAGVAETQYF. Variable domain in full (rest from reference TRBV28 and TRBJ2-5): DVKVTQSSRYLVKRTGEKVFLECVQDMDHENMFWYRQDPGLGLRLIYFSYDVKMKEKGDIPEGYSVSREKKERFSLILESASTNQTSMYLCASSLAGVAETQYFGPGTRLLVL.

The chain employs TRBV29-1 and TRBJ2-7, with TRBD1 matching 8 bases. This CDR3 spans 13 amino acids. V lost 5 bases and J lost 6; bases outside the gene matches: 9. Germline CDR1 is SQVTM and CDR2 is ANQGSEA. Here the CDR3 DNA reads TGCAGCGTTTTAACAGGGGGAGTAGGCGAGCAGTACTTC. It codes for CSVLTGGVGEQYF.